This is a list of T cell receptor beta chains from one sample in a study of blood T cell repertoires in COVID-19. Some clones are missing from TCRdb's copy, which holds only in-frame ones; the method was immunoSEQ multiplex PCR. Among 200,000 to 250,000 clones, 85% to 90% were seen once, and the ten largest hold around 3.1%. Specimen: peripheral blood. All receptors come from a man aged 60 to 69 with acute or convalescent COVID-19. The CDR3 runs from the conserved cysteine through the conserved F or W. A D gene is named only where the DNA matches it firmly. Some rows mark clone size as missing; the rest say once, few, many or name a class of expanded clone.

v_gene	d_gene	abundance	j_gene	CDR3aa	CDR3nt
TRBV5-1	NA	NA	TRBJ2-7	CASEPGEAISYEQYF	TGCGCCAGCGAGCCTGGGGAGGCGATCTCCTACGAGCAGTACTTC
TRBV19	TRBD2	NA	TRBJ2-2	CASSTRTSGGVNTGELFF	TGTGCCAGTAGTACCCGGACTAGCGGGGGGGTCAACACCGGGGAGCTGTTTTTT
TRBV3-1/TRBV3-2	NA	few	TRBJ1-5	CASSQEAGARQPQHF	TGTGCCAGCAGCCAAGAGGCGGGGGCCCGTCAGCCCCAGCATTTT
TRBV11-3	NA	NA	TRBJ1-2	CASKVRRDYGYTF	TGTGCCAGCAAGGTGAGACGGGACTATGGCTACACCTTC
TRBV18	TRBD1	NA	TRBJ2-7	CASSPGTASSYEQYF	TGTGCCAGCTCCCCAGGGACAGCGAGCTCCTACGAGCAGTACTTC
TRBV5-1	NA	NA	TRBJ2-3	CASSLAMGPSTDTQYF	TGCGCCAGCAGCTTGGCGATGGGCCCTAGCACAGATACGCAGTATTTT
TRBV2	TRBD1	NA	TRBJ1-2	CASSRQGWDYGYTF	TGTGCCAGCAGTCGACAGGGCTGGGACTATGGCTACACCTTC
TRBV5-4	NA	NA	TRBJ1-2	CASSDSRQSGVFNYGYTF	TGTGCCAGCAGCGACTCCAGACAGTCGGGGGTGTTTAACTATGGCTACACCTTC
TRBV7-2	TRBD1	few	TRBJ1-1	CASSFHRRSQGVTEAFF	TGTGCCAGCAGCTTCCACCGTCGGTCACAGGGGGTAACGGAAGCTTTCTTT
TRBV10-3	TRBD1	NA	TRBJ2-2	CAIRPGQGAGELFF	TGTGCCATCAGGCCGGGACAGGGGGCCGGGGAGCTGTTTTTT
TRBV2	TRBD1	NA	TRBJ1-1	CASSLWTGTNTEAFF	TGTGCCAGCAGTTTATGGACAGGTACGAACACTGAAGCTTTCTTT
TRBV15	TRBD1	NA	TRBJ2-4	CATSRGTGQGLAKNIQYF	TGTGCCACCAGCAGAGGGACAGGCCAAGGCCTAGCCAAAAACATTCAGTACTTC
TRBV5-1	NA	NA	TRBJ1-1	CASSSSDRTNTEAFF	TGCGCCAGCAGCTCCTCAGACAGGACGAACACTGAAGCTTTCTTT
TRBV3-1/TRBV3-2	NA	NA	TRBJ2-2	CASSQKRNGGELFF	TGTGCCAGCAGCCAAAAGAGGAACGGCGGGGAGCTGTTTTTT
TRBV7-9	TRBD2	NA	TRBJ2-7	CATAGAYEQYF	TGTGCCACCGCGGGGGCCTACGAGCAGTACTTC
TRBV5-1	NA	NA	TRBJ2-2	CASSGTGTRGRAGELFF	TGCGCCAGCAGCGGGACCGGGACTAGGGGGCGGGCCGGGGAGCTGTTTTTT
TRBV27	TRBD2	NA	TRBJ2-1	CASRMGLAGAQNEQFF	TGTGCCAGCAGAATGGGACTAGCGGGGGCTCAGAATGAGCAGTTCTTC
TRBV11-1	NA	few	TRBJ1-6	CASSLVGNSPLHF	TGTGCCAGCAGCTTAGTGGGCAATTCACCCCTCCACTTT
TRBV19	TRBD2	NA	TRBJ2-1	CASSMSGGAGIQQFF	TGTGCCAGTAGTATGAGCGGGGGGGCGGGAATTCAGCAGTTCTTC
TRBV5-1	TRBD2	NA	TRBJ2-5	CASSLDLGTSGGNYQETQYF	TGCGCCAGCAGCTTGGATTTAGGGACTAGCGGGGGGAACTACCAAGAGACCCAGTACTTC
TRBV18	NA	NA	TRBJ1-1	CASSPPRVNTEAFF	TGTGCCAGCTCACCACCCAGGGTGAACACTGAAGCTTTCTTT
TRBV18	NA	NA	TRBJ1-4	CASSLDSNEKLFF	TGTGCCAGCTCACTAGATTCGAATGAAAAACTGTTTTTT
TRBV5-1	NA	NA	TRBJ2-2	CASSWTATTNTGELFF	TGCGCCAGCAGCTGGACAGCGACCACGAACACCGGGGAGCTGTTTTTT
TRBV6-5	TRBD1	NA	TRBJ2-7	CASSYKGQGGGEQYF	TGTGCCAGCAGTTATAAAGGACAGGGGGGAGGGGAGCAGTACTTC
TRBV5-4	TRBD2	NA	TRBJ2-7	CASSSGTSNEQYF	TGTGCCAGCAGCTCCGGGACTAGCAACGAGCAGTACTTC
TRBV5-4	TRBD1	NA	TRBJ2-7	CASSMGQSSYEQYF	TGTGCCAGCAGCATGGGACAGAGCTCCTACGAGCAGTACTTC
TRBV19	TRBD1	NA	TRBJ1-4	CASSRGQGSILNEKLFF	TGTGCCAGTTCCCGAGGACAGGGAAGCATTCTCAATGAAAAACTGTTTTTT
TRBV4-1	NA	NA	TRBJ2-7	CASSQGVTGQNEQYF	TGCGCCAGCAGCCAAGGGGTAACAGGTCAGAACGAGCAGTACTTC
TRBV7-3	TRBD1	NA	TRBJ2-2	CASSTTGQGGDGELFF	TGTGCCAGCAGCACCACCGGACAGGGGGGAGACGGGGAGCTGTTTTTT
TRBV11-2	TRBD1	NA	TRBJ2-5	CASSLGQGTETQYF	TGTGCCAGCAGCCTCGGACAGGGAACAGAGACCCAGTACTTC
TRBV5-1	NA	NA	TRBJ1-2	CASSLYTDDYGYTF	TGCGCCAGCAGCTTGTATACAGACGACTATGGCTACACCTTC
TRBV5-1	NA	once	TRBJ2-1	CASSPARGIYNEQFF	TGCGCCTCTAGTCCCGCTAGGGGGATTTACAATGAGCAGTTCTTC
TRBV29-1	TRBD1	NA	TRBJ1-3	CSVGTGYSGNTIYF	TGCAGCGTTGGGACAGGGTACTCTGGAAACACCATATATTTT
TRBV11-2	NA	NA	TRBJ1-3	CASSSIRDTRGRGNTIYF	TGTGCCAGCAGCTCCATCCGGGACACAAGAGGGAGAGGAAACACCATATATTTT
TRBV2	NA	NA	TRBJ1-2	CASTLAGSYGYTF	TGTGCCAGCACGTTGGCAGGGTCCTATGGCTACACCTTC
TRBV14	TRBD1	NA	TRBJ2-5	CASSQRTGFSETQYF	TGTGCCAGCAGCCAAAGGACAGGATTTTCGGAGACCCAGTACTTC
TRBV5-1	NA	NA	TRBJ1-1	CASSFGQTGMRAFF	TGCGCCAGCAGCTTCGGACAAACAGGGATGCGGGCTTTCTTT
TRBV28	NA	NA	TRBJ1-2	CASSLTDYGYTF	TGTGCCAGCAGCCTGACAGACTATGGCTACACCTTC
TRBV5-6	NA	NA	TRBJ2-7	CASSLAPDTGREQYF	TGTGCCAGCAGCTTGGCCCCGGACACCGGGCGCGAGCAGTACTTC
TRBV3-1/TRBV3-2	NA	NA	TRBJ1-4	CASSQGWEGTKGGTNEKLFF	TGTGCCAGCAGCCAGGGGTGGGAGGGTACTAAAGGGGGTACTAATGAAAAACTGTTTTTT
TRBV19	NA	few	TRBJ2-2	CASSIAQGTGELFF	TGTGCCAGTAGTATAGCCCAGGGTACCGGGGAGCTGTTTTTT
TRBV12-3/TRBV12-4	NA	NA	TRBJ1-5	CASSPRGNQPQHF	TGTGCCAGCAGTCCGAGGGGCAATCAGCCCCAGCATTTT
TRBV7-2	TRBD1	NA	TRBJ2-1	CASSRSVGQGSGNEQFF	TGTGCCAGCAGCCGGAGCGTAGGACAGGGGTCGGGCAATGAGCAGTTCTTC
TRBV18	TRBD1	few	TRBJ2-7	CASSPPDRVGYEQYF	TGTGCCAGCTCACCACCGGACAGGGTGGGCTACGAGCAGTACTTC
TRBV6-5	TRBD2	NA	TRBJ2-7	CASTPGSGASYEQYF	TGTGCCAGCACTCCGGGTAGCGGGGCCTCCTACGAGCAGTACTTC
TRBV5-1	TRBD2	NA	TRBJ2-1	CASSFLAGGSSNEQFF	TGCGCCAGCAGCTTCCTAGCGGGGGGGTCTTCCAATGAGCAGTTCTTC
TRBV3-1/TRBV3-2	NA	NA	TRBJ1-6	CASSREGPNNSPLHF	TGTGCCAGCAGCCGGGAGGGTCCCAATAATTCACCCCTCCACTTT
TRBV4-1	NA	NA	TRBJ1-1	CASSNLGGLGTEAFF	TGCGCCAGCAGCAACCTCGGGGGACTGGGCACTGAAGCTTTCTTT
TRBV19	TRBD1	NA	TRBJ1-1	CASKTQGPLNTEAFF	TGTGCCAGTAAGACACAGGGGCCGCTGAACACTGAAGCTTTCTTT
TRBV2	TRBD1	NA	TRBJ1-5	CASSGGQGGSQPQHF	TGTGCCAGCAGCGGGGGACAGGGAGGGAGTCAGCCCCAGCATTTT
TRBV15	NA	NA	TRBJ2-1	CATSRERSQRVHEQFF	TGTGCCACCAGCAGAGAACGGTCCCAGAGGGTCCATGAGCAGTTCTTC
TRBV11-2	TRBD1	NA	TRBJ2-7	CASSLVAGGYEQYF	TGTGCCAGCAGCTTAGTGGCAGGGGGCTACGAGCAGTACTTC